This TCR beta chain was sequenced for a study of human T cells and chemical hapten exposure. Time point here: pre-sensitization, week 0. The treatment is: therapeutic diphenylcyclopropenone sensitization with weekly scalp DPC. CDR3 length: 14 residues. The V gene lost 6 bases and the J gene lost 3 bases, with 12 bases spanning the gap. Germline CDR1 LNHNV, CDR2 YYDKDF (reference sequence). MiXCR was run by TCRdb on the RACE reads, yielding one entry per CDR3 protein. The sample includes over 300,000 distinct CDR3 sequences, 5.1% of them seen just once. The sequencing used whole blood, collected in connection with sensitization to the hapten diphenylcyclopropenone (DPC). The chain combines TRBV15 with TRBJ1-3; D is perhaps TRBD1 (5 bases). The clonotype originates from a woman aged 45-65 years with alopecia areata. Some clones in this sample may be carry-over from other donors' samples. The CDR3 DNA reads TGTGCCACCAGTGAGGGGCGTCGTGGAAACACCATATATTTT. The encoded protein is CATSEGRRGNTIYF.